This TCR beta chain was profiled in a study of identical twins' blood T cells. General study results and limits: Out-of-frame TCRbeta clonotypes reportedly had markedly more similar V usage in twins than unrelated donors.

The CDR3 runs 15 residues. Germline values: CDR1 SGHTS, CDR2 YDEGEE. Trimming cost V 2 bases and J 7 bases; bases outside gene matches: 10. Using its own MiXCR run on the 5' RACE reads, TCRdb lists one record per CDR3 protein. The data show hundreds of thousands of distinct CDR3 sequences, with 25% to 35% seen just once and roughly 5.5% held by the top ten. The three twin pairs were reared together, likely meeting the same infections. In regard to this clonotype: Its antigen is currently unknown.

The clonotype was recovered from a woman between 18 and 50 years old in good health. This rearrangement joins TRBV5-8 to TRBJ2-3; 7 nucleotides match TRBD2. Sequencing used PBMCs. The CDR3 nucleotides read TGTGCCAGCAGCTTCTGGGGCGGGAGTGTAAATACGCAGTATTTT. This gives the protein CASSFWGGSVNTQYF.